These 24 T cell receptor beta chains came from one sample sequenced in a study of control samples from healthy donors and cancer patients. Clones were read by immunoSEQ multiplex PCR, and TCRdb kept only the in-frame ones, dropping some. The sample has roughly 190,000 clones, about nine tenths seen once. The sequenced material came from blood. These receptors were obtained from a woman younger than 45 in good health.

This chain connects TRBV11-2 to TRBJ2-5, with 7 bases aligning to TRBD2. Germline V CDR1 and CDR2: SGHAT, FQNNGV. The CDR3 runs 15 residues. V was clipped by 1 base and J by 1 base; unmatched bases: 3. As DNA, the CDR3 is TGTGCCAGCAGCTTAGCCGGGACTACCCAAGAGACCCAGTACTTC. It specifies CASSLAGTTQETQYF.

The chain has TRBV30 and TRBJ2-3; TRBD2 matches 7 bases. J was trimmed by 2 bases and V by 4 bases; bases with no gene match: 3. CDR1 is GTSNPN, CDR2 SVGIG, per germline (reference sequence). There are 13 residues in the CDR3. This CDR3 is CAWTSGNTDTQYF. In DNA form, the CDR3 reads TGTGCCTGGACTAGCGGTAACACAGATACGCAGTATTTT.

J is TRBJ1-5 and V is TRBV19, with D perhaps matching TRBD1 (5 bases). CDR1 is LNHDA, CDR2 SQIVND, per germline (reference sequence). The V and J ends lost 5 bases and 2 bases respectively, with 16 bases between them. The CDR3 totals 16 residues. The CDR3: CASSPRRDLRNQPQHF. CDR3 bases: TGTGCCAGTAGTCCCCGTCGGGACCTCCGCAATCAGCCCCAGCATTTT.

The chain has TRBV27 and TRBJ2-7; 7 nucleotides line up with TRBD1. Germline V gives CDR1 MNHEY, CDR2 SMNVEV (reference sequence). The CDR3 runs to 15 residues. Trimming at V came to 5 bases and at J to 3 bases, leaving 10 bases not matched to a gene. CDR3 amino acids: CASSDLTGFSYEQYF. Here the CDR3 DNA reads TGTGCCAGCAGTGACCTGACAGGGTTCAGCTACGAGCAGTACTTC.

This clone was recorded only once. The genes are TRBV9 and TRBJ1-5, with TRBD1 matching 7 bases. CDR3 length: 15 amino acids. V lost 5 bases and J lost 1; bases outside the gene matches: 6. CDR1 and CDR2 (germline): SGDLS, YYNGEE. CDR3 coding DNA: TGTGCCAGCAGAATCCGGGACAGAAGCAATCAGCCCCAGCATTTT. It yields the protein CASRIRDRSNQPQHF.

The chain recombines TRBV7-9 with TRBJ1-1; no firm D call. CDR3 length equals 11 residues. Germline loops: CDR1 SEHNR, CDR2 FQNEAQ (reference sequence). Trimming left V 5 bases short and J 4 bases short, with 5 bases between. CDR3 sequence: CASSHPTEAFF. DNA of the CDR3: TGTGCCAGCAGCCACCCCACTGAAGCTTTCTTT.

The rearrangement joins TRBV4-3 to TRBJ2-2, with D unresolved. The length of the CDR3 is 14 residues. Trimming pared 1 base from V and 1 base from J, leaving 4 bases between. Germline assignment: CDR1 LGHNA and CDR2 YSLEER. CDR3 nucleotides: TGCGCCAGCAGCCAAGGCAGGAACACCGGGGAGCTGTTTTTT. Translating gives CASSQGRNTGELFF.

CDR3 sequence reads: CASSLGASGGADTQYF. The CDR3 bases are TGTGCCAGCAGCTTGGGGGCTAGCGGAGGGGCAGATACGCAGTATTTT. This chain joins TRBV5-5 and TRBJ2-3, with 7 bases lining up with TRBD2. J was trimmed by 4 bases and V by 0 bases; bases with no gene match: 8. Germline V gene data show CDR1 as SGHKS and CDR2 as YYEKEE (reference sequence). CDR3 size: 16 residues.

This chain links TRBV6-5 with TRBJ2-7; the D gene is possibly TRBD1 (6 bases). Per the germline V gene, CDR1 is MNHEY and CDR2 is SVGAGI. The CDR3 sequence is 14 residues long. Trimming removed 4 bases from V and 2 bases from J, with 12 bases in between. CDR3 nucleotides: TGTGCCAGCAGTTTGGTAGGGGGAACCTACGAGCAGTACTTC. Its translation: CASSLVGGTYEQYF.

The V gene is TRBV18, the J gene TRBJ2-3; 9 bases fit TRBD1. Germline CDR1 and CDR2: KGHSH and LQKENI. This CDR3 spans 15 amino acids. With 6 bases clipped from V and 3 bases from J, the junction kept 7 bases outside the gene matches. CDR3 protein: CASSQGQGGTDTQYF. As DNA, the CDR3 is TGTGCCAGCTCCCAGGGACAGGGAGGGACAGATACGCAGTATTTT.

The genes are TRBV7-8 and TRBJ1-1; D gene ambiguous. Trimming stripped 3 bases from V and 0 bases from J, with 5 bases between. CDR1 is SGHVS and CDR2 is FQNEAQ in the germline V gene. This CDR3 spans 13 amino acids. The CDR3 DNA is TGTGCCAGCAGCTTTCAGGTGAACACTGAAGCTTTCTTT. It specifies CASSFQVNTEAFF.

The CDR3 sequence is CSVGDRGQETQYF. The CDR3 DNA reads as TGCAGCGTTGGGGACAGGGGCCAAGAGACCCAGTACTTC. The gene calls are TRBV29-1 and TRBJ2-5; 10 nucleotides match TRBD1. Per germline, CDR1 SQVTM and CDR2 ANQGSEA. The CDR3 loop spans 13 amino acids. After removal of 4 bases from V and 1 base from J, the junction contained 0 bases not matched to a gene.

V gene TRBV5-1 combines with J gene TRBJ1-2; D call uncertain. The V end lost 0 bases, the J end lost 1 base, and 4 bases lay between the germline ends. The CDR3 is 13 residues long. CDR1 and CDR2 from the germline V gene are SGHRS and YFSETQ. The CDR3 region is CASSLEVNYGYTF. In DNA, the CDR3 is TGCGCCAGCAGCTTGGAGGTTAACTATGGCTACACCTTC.

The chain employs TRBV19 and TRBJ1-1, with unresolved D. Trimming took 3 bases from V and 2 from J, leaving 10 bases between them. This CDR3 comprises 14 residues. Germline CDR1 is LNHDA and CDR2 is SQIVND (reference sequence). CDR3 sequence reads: CASSIGMRNTEAFF. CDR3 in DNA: TGTGCCAGTAGTATCGGGATGCGCAACACTGAAGCTTTCTTT.

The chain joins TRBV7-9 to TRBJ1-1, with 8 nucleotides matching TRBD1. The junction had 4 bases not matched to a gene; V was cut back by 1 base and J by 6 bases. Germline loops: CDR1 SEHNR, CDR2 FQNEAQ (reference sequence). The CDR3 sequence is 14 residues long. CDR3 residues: CASSLGTGWPEAFF. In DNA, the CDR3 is TGTGCCAGCAGCTTAGGGACAGGGTGGCCTGAAGCTTTCTTT.

The CDR3 coding sequence is TGTGCCAGCAGCTTGGGGATTCTGAACACTGAAGCTTTCTTT. It specifies CASSLGILNTEAFF. The V gene is TRBV5-4, the J gene TRBJ1-1; D gene uncertain. This CDR3 spans 14 amino acids. Germline-derived CDR1 and CDR2 are SGHNT and YYREEE (reference sequence). Trimming removed 0 bases at V and 0 bases at J, with 6 bases between.

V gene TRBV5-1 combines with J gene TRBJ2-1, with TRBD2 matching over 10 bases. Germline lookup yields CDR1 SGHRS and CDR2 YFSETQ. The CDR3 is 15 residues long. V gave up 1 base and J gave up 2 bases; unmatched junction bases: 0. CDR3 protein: CASSLLAGAYNEQFF. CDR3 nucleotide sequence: TGCGCCAGCAGCTTGCTAGCGGGAGCCTACAATGAGCAGTTCTTC.

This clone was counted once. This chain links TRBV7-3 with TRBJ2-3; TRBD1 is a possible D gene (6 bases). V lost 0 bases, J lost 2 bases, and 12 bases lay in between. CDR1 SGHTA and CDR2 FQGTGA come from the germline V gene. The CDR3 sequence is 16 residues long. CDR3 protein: CASSLTIGTSTDTQYF. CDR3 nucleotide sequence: TGTGCCAGCAGCTTAACGATTGGGACATCCACAGATACGCAGTATTTT.

CDR3 coding DNA: TGTGCCAGCAGTGATCCCATAAACACCGGGGAGCTGTTTTTT. Translating gives CASSDPINTGELFF. The chain carries TRBV2 and TRBJ2-2, with no clear D. Germline assignment: CDR1 SNHLY and CDR2 FYNNEI. Trimming removed 3 bases from V and 2 bases from J, with 7 bases in between. The CDR3 runs to 14 residues.

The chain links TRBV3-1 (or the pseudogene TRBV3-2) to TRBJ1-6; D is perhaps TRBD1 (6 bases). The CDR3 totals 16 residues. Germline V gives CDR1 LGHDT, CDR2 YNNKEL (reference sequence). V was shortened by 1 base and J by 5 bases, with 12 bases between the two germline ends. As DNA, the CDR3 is TGTGCCAGCAGCCAAGTTTCCGGGACAAATAATTCACCCCTCCACTTT. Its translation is CASSQVSGTNNSPLHF.

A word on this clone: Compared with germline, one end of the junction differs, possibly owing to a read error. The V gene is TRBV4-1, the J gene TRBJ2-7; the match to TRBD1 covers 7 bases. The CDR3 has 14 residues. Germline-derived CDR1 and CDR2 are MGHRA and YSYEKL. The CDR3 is CASNQRPGGYEQYF. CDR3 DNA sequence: TGCGCCAGCAACCAACGACCAGGGGGCTACGAGCAGTACTTC.

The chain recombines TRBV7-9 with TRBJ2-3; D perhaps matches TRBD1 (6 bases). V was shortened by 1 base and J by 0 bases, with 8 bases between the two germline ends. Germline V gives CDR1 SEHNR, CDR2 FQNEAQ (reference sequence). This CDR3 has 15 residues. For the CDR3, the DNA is TGTGCCAGCAGCTTAGGGACAGCTAGCACAGATACGCAGTATTTT. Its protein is CASSLGTASTDTQYF.

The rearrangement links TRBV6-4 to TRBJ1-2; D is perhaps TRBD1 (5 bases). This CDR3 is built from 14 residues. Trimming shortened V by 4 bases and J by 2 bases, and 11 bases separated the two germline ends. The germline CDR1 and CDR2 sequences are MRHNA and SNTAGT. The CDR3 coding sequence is TGTGCCAGCAGTGGGGGCCGAGGAAACTATGGCTACACCTTC. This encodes CASSGGRGNYGYTF.

CDR3 nucleotides: TGTGCCAGCAGCCTGGAAGCTAACTATGGCTACACCTTC. Its translation is CASSLEANYGYTF. The chain couples TRBV14 to TRBJ1-2, with D hard to call. The CDR3 has 13 residues. V was trimmed by 4 bases and J by 0 bases, leaving 6 bases between them. Germline lookup yields CDR1 SGHDN and CDR2 FVKESK.